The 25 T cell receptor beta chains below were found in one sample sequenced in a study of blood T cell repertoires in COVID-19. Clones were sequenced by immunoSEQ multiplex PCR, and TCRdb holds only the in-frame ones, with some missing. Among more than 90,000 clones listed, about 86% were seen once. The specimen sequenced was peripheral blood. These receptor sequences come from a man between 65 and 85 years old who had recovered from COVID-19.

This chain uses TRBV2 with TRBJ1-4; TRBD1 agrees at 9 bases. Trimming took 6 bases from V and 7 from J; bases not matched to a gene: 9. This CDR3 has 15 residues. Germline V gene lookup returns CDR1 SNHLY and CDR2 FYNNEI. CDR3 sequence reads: CASRSRQGVFEKLFF. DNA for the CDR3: TGTGCCAGCAGGAGCCGACAGGGGGTCTTTGAAAAACTGTTTTTT.

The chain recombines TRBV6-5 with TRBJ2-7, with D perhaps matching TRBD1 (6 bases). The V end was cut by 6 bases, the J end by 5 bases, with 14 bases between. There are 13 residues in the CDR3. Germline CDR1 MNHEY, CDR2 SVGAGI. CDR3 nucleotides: TGTGCCAGCAGCGGGACATCCGGCCACGAGCAGTACTTC. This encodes CASSGTSGHEQYF.

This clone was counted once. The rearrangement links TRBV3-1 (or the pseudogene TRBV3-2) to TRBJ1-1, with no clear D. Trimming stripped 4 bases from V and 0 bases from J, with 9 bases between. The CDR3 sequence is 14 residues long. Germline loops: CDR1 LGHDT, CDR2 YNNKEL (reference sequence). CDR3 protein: CASSREGLNTEAFF. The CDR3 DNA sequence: TGTGCCAGCAGCCGGGAGGGTCTGAACACTGAAGCTTTCTTT.

CDR3 amino acids: CASSRGQATNEKLFF. In DNA form, the CDR3 reads TGTGCCAGCAGCCGAGGACAGGCAACTAATGAAAAACTGTTTTTT. The chain combines TRBV5-8 with TRBJ1-4; 7 bases are shared with TRBD1. Per the germline V gene, CDR1 is SGHTS and CDR2 is YDEGEE. CDR3 length: 15 residues. V lost 4 bases and J lost 0; bases outside the gene matches: 3.

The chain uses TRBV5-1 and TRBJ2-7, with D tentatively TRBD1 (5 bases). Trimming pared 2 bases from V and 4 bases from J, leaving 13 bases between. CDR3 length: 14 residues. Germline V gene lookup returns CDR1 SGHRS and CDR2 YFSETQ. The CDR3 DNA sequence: TGCGCCAGCAGCTTTCAGGGTGGGGTTTACGAGCAGTACTTC. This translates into CASSFQGGVYEQYF.

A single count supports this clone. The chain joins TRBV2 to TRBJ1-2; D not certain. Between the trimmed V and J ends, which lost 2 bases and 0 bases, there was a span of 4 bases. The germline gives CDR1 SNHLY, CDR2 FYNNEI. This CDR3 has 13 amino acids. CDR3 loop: CASSESANYGYTF. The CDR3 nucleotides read TGTGCCAGCAGTGAATCAGCTAACTATGGCTACACCTTC.

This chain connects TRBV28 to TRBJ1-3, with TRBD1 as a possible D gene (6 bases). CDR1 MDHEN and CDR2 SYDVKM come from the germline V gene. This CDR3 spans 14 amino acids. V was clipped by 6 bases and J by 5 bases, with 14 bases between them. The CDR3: CASSRGGLRNTIYF. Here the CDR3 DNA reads TGTGCCAGCAGCCGGGGGGGGCTAAGAAACACCATATATTTT.

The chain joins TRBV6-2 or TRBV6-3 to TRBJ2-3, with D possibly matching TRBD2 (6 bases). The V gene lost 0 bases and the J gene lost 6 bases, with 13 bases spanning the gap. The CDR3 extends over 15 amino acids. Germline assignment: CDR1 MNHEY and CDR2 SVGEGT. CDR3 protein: CASSYSTTRRDTQYF. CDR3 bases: TGTGCCAGCAGTTACTCGACGACTAGGCGCGATACGCAGTATTTT.

The CDR3 bases are TGTGCCAGCAGTTTATCGGTCGGGAAGAAGCAGTACTTC. Translating it yields CASSLSVGKKQYF. This sequence joins TRBV27 and TRBJ2-7, with D possibly TRBD2 on 5 matching bases. V lost 0 bases to trimming and J lost 8 bases, with 11 bases between them. The CDR3 is made up of 13 amino acids. CDR1 and CDR2 (germline): MNHEY, SMNVEV (reference sequence).

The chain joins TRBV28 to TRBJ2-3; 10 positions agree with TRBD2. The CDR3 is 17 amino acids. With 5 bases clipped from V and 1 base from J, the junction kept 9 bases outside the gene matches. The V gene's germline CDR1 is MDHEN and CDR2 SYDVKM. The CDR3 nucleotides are TGTGCCAGCAGTGGCGCCGGTCTAGCGGGAGGCACAGATACGCAGTATTTT. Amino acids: CASSGAGLAGGTDTQYF.

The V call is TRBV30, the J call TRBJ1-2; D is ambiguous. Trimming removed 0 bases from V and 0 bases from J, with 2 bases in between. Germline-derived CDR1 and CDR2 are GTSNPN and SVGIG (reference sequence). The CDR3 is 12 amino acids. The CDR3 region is CAWSVSNYGYTF. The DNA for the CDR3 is TGTGCCTGGAGTGTCTCTAACTATGGCTACACCTTC.

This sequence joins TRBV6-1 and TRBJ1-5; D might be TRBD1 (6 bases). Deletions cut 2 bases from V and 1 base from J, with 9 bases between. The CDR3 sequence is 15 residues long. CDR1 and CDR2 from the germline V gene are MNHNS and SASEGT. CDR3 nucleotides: TGTGCCAGCAGTGAACAAGGGACAAGCAATCAGCCCCAGCATTTT. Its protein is CASSEQGTSNQPQHF.

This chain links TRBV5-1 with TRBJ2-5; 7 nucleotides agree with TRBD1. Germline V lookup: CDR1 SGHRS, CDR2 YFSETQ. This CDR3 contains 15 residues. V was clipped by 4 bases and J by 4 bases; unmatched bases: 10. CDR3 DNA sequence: TGCGCCAGCAGCCTGTCGACAGGGTTGTTAGAGACCCAGTACTTC. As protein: CASSLSTGLLETQYF.

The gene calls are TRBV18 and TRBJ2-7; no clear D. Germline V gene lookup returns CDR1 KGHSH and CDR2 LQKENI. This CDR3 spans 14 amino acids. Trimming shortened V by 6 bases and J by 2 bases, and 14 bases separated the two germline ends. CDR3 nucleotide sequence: TGTGCCAGCTCTCCAAAGAGTAAGACCTACGAGCAGTACTTC. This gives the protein CASSPKSKTYEQYF.

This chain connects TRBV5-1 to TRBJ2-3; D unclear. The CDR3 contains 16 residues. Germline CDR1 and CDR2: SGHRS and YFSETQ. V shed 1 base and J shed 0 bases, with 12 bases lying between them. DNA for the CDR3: TGCGCCAGCAGCTTGCCCACAGACACTAGCACAGATACGCAGTATTTT. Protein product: CASSLPTDTSTDTQYF.

DNA of the CDR3: TGTGCCAGCAGTTTGGGGGGGTATGAGCAGTTCTTC. Amino acid sequence: CASSLGGYEQFF. This chain links TRBV12-3 or TRBV12-4 with TRBJ2-1; 7 bases fit TRBD2. V shed 3 bases and J 8 bases; nucleotides not matched to a gene: 1. There are 12 residues in the CDR3.

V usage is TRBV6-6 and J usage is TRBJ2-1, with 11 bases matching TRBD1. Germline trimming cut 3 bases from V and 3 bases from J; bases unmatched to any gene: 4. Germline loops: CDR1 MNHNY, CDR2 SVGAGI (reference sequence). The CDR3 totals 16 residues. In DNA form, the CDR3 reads TGTGCCAGCAGTTATTCCGGGACAGGGGGCTACAATGAGCAGTTCTTC. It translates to CASSYSGTGGYNEQFF.

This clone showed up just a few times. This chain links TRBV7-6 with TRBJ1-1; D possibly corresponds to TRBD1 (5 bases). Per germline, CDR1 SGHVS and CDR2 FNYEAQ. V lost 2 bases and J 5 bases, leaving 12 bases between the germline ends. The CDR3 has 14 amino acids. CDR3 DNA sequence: TGTGCCAGCAGCTTACAGGGAAGGGGAACTGAAGCTTTCTTT. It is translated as CASSLQGRGTEAFF.

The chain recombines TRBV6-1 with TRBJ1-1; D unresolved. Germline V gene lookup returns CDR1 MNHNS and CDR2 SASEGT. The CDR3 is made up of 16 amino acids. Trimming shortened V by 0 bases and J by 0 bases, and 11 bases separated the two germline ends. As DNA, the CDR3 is TGTGCCAGCAGTGAAGCGCTCCCCCGAGTGAACACTGAAGCTTTCTTT. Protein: CASSEALPRVNTEAFF.

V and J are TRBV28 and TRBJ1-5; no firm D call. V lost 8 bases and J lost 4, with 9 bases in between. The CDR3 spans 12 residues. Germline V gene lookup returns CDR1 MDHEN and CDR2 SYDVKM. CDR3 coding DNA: TGTGCCAGCGCGGTAGAGAATCAGCCCCAGCATTTT. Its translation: CASAVENQPQHF.

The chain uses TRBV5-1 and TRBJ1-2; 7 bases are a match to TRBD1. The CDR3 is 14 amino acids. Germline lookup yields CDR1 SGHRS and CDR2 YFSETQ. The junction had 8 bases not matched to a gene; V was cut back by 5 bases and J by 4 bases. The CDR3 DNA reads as TGCGCCAGCAGGGGACAGCCCTTGGGCTATGGCTACACCTTC. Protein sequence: CASRGQPLGYGYTF.

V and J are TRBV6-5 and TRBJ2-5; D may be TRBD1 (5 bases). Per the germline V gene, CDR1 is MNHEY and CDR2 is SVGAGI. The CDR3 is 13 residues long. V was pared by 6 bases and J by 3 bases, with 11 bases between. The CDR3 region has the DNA TGTGCCAGCAGGGACGTGGACAAAGAGACCCAGTACTTC. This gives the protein CASRDVDKETQYF.

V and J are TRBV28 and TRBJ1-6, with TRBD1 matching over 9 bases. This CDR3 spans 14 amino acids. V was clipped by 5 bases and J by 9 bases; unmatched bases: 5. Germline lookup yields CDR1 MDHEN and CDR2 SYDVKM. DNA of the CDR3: TGTGCCAGCAGTCGGACAGGGGAGACTTCACCCCTCCACTTT. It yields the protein CASSRTGETSPLHF.

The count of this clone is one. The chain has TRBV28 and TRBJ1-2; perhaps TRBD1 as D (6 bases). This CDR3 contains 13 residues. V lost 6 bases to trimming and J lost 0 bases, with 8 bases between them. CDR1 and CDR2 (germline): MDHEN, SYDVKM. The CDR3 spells CASRDRPNYGYTF. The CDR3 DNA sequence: TGTGCCAGCAGGGACAGACCTAACTATGGCTACACCTTC.

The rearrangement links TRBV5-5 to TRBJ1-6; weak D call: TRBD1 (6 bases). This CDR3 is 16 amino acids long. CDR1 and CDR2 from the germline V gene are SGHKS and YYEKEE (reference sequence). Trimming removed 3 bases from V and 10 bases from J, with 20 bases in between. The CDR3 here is CASSWFSTGSGSPLHF. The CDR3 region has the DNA TGTGCCAGCAGCTGGTTTTCGACAGGATCTGGATCACCCCTCCACTTT.